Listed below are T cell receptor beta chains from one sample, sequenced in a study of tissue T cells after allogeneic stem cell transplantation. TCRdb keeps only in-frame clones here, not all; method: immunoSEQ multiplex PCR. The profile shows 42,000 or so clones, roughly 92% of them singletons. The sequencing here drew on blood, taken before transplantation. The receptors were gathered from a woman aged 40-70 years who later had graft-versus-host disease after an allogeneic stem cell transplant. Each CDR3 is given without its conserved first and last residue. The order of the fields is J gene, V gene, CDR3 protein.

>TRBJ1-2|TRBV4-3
ASSQDSQGANYGYT
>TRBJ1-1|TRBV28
ASRTEMNTEAF
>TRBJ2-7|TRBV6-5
ASHHRGNTYEQY
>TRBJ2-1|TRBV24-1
ATSDFRTSGTNEQF
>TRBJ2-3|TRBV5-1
ASAPGRRGTDTQY
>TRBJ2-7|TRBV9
ASSVAGTVPSYEQY
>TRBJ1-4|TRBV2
ASSRVEKLF
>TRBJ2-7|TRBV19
ATSQAGSSYEQY
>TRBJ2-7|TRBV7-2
ASSLTLLAGGYEQY
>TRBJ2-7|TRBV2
ASSEALGTGRY
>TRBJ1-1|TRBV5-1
ASRMGGPNTEAF
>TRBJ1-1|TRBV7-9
ASSLYSLVGAF
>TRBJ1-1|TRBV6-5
ASGQGGEAF
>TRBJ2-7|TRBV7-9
ASSAGLTLYEQY
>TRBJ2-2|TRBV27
ASSFYPAAGGLGDTGELF
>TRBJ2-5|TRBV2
ASRAGVGETQY
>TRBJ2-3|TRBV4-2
ASSQDLGGVMKTDTQY
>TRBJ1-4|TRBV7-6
ASRLNRAFGEKLF
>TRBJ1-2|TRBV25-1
ASSKGEGQSYGYT
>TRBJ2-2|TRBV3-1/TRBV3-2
ASSQGTGANTGELF
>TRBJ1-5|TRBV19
ASRLDPLFSNQPQH
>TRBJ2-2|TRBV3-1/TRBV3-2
ASSPIRTGELF
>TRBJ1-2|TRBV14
ASSQSLIYGYT
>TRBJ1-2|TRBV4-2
ASSQATTANYGYT
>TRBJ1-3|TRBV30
AWSVDSGNTIY
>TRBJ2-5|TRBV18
ASSPPGLAGGETQY
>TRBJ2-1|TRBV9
ASSVEGGVRYNEQF
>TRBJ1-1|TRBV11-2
ASSQWTGQGYTEAF
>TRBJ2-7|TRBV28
ASSWLSYEQY
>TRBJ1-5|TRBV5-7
ASSLRIPHSNQPQH
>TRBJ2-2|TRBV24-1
ATSDPSRVDGELF
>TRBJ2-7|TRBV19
ASSINTRSSEQY
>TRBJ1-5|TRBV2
ASSEASTSNQPQH
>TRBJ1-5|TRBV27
ASSHYAEWDRGPSNQPQH
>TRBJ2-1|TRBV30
AWSTGGSIYEQF
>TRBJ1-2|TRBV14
ASSLGLNYGYT
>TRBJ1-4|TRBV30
AWSLGQGATNEKLF
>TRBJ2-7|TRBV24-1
ATSATTGGEQY
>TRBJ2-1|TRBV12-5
ASGLAGLPSYNEQF
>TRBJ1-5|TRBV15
ATSLGTGNQPQH
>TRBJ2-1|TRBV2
ASSEVTRRNEQF